The table lists the clone carrying this T cell receptor beta chain with a few counts. This entry comes from a study of T cells of healthy individuals. The CDR3 sequence is 18 residues long. Trimming removed 5 bases at V and 0 bases at J, with 19 bases between. The germline V gene has CDR1 SGHAT and CDR2 FQNNGV. TCRdb processed the 5' RACE reads anew with MiXCR; each CDR3 protein has one entry. In the table there are around 63,000 distinct CDR3 sequences, about 17% of which are singletons. V and J are TRBV11-2 and TRBJ2-2; no firm D call. The origin of this receptor is a human donor in good health. DNA of the CDR3: TGTGCCAGCAGCCGACCGACGCTTTATCGATCGAACACCGGGGAGCTGTTTTTT. It encodes CASSRPTLYRSNTGELFF.